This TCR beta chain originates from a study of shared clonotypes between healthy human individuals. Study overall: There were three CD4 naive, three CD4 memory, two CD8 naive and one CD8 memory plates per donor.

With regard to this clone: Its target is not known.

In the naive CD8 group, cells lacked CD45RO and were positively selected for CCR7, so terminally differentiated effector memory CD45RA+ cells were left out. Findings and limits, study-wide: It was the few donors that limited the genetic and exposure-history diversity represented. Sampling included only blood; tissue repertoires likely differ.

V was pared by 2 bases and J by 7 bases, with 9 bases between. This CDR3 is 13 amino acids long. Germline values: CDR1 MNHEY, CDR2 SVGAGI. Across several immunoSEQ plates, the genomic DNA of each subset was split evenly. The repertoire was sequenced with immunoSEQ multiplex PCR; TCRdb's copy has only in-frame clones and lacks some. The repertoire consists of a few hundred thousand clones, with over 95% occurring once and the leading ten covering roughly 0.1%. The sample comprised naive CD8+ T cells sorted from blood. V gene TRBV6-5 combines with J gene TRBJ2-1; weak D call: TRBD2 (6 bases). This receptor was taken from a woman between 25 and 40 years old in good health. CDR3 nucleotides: TGTGCCAGCAGTTACCACGGGACTAATGAGCAGTTCTTC. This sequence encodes CASSYHGTNEQFF.